The clone carrying this T cell receptor (beta chain) occurred a few times. As yet, its antigen is unknown. Germline CDR1 and CDR2: LGHNA and YNFKEQ. The J segment lost 0 bases and the V segment lost 0 bases, leaving 7 bases of the junction unmatched. The CDR3 runs to 17 residues. The record originates from a study of beta chain features in type 1 diabetes. Since all of the isolated RNA was reverse transcribed, expressed TCRB transcripts were what got sequenced. Produced via immunoSEQ multiplex PCR; TCRdb's table is partial and in-frame only. The sample carries about 170,000 clones, 6.5% to 9.5% recorded once. Whole-study results and caveats: PCR might favor shorter templates, equally in patients and controls. Moderate but significant shortening of TCRB CDR3s was recorded in all four CD4+ subsets from Type 1 diabetes patients.

Sequenced material: central memory CD4+ T cells from blood. This sequence was found in a woman aged 35 to 49 with type 1 diabetes. V usage is TRBV4-2 and J usage is TRBJ1-1; 7 bases are a match to TRBD1. The CDR3 DNA follows: TGTGCCAGCAGCCAAGATAGGACAGGCACCATGAACACTGAAGCTTTCTTT. Residues: CASSQDRTGTMNTEAFF.